This T cell receptor beta chain was identified during a study of Ad26.COV2.S vaccination and SARS-CoV-2 variants (dated by TCRdb to the early 2020s). A note on the overall study: Donors in the vaccine arm were drawn from COV1001, a phase I-IIa trial of Ad26.COV2.S in healthy adults that was multicentre, randomized, double-blind and placebo-controlled. Dosing of Ad26.COV2.S was intramuscular, at either 5x10^10 or 1x10^11 viral particles, delivered as one shot or as two shots spaced 56 days apart. TCRbeta repertoire sequencing was used to assess the specificity and breadth of SARS-CoV-2-reactive T cell receptors after Ad26.COV2.S vaccination. A total of approximately 30 samples were included in the TCR-sequenced set, comprising roughly 20 Ad26.COV2.S vaccine recipients, 5 placebo recipients and 8 SARS-CoV-2 convalescent individuals. Trial participants were randomized into five groups of five, in which low-dose or high-dose Ad26.COV2.S was given once or twice, or placebo was given on both occasions. Blinding of investigators to trial group allocation was maintained during experiments and outcome assessment.

TCRbeta CDR3 regions were sequenced with the immunoSEQ Assay. After extraction, genomic DNA underwent amplification by bias-controlled multiplex PCR, followed by high-throughput sequencing. The original methods were these. To quantify the absolute abundance of every unique TCRbeta CDR3 region, sequences were collapsed and filtered. Usable DNA was measured by amplifying reference genes present in all nucleated cells, and TCRbeta template counts were normalized to that usable DNA to estimate T cell fraction. Repertoire TCRs were annotated as SARS-CoV-2-specific by exact matching of V gene, CDR3 amino acid sequence and J gene to a known reactive TCR set. The reference SARS-CoV-2 TCR set was derived from MIRA and filtered for enrichment in COVID-19-positive ImmuneCODE repertoires, a step that removed public or cross-reactive TCRs. Using the MIRA antigens, annotated TCRs were further analysed by specific ORF or by position within an ORF. Depth was the summed frequency of annotated unique rearrangements, while breadth was defined as annotated unique rearrangements over total unique productive rearrangements. Two-sided Wilcoxon rank-sum tests were used to compare TCR breadth between groups. The immuneACCESS repertoire file appears here via TCRdb, limited to in-frame rearrangements. These files lack a portion of the clones; in checked studies, under half of the deficit traces to unresolved V genes, and the cause of the others is not known. From that table come the V and J calls and clone size; the DNA was used to work out D and trimming. In all, the sample holds about 350,000 clones, and roughly 90% of those were seen once. About 10% of the sample is taken by the ten largest.

The CDR3 covers 13 residues, taking in both the cysteine and the phenylalanine. The retained sequence is limited to the CDR3, 39 bases, with the frame set at the first base. CDR1 and CDR2 are read off the germline V gene as KGHDR and SFDVKD. V is reduced by 1 base and J by 13 bases, leaving a spacing of 13 bases between them. Per the publication, the treatment or condition label means: around 19 received Ad26.COV2.S at low or high dose, single or two shots; several received placebo; per-sample allocation not given. Repertoires of vaccine and placebo recipients were sequenced from samples collected on day 63 after the first injection. Cohort 1b enrolled fewer than 30 adults aged 18-55 years at a single site in Boston, USA, between 29 July and 7 August 2020. As a vaccine, Ad26.COV2.S was a replication-incompetent adenovirus type 26 vector that expressed a prefusion-stabilized SARS-CoV-2 spike protein derived from the original Wuhan strain.

Points on this clone: Its antigen remains unidentified. No quality values exist for individual bases; no much larger clone is one base distant.

Study-wide conclusions, independent of this receptor: Comparable non-spike TCR breadth was observed between vaccine and placebo recipients, consistent with only spike being contained in the vaccine. The study was not powered for comparison of responses between vaccine doses or regimens. Compared with placebo recipients, Ad26.COV2.S recipients showed higher spike-specific TCR breadth (P = 0.0014). Substantial breadth of spike-specific CD8+ and CD4+ T cell responses was reported after vaccination. The authors noted that total T cell responses may have been underestimated by the TCR breadth and depth analyses.

The sequence derives from a person aged 18-65 years who received the Ad26.COV2.S COVID-19 vaccine or a placebo. Sequencing used peripheral blood, obtained in a trial of Ad26.COV2.S vaccine versus placebo. The chain is made from TRBV24-1 and TRBJ2-1; the D gene is tentatively TRBD1 or TRBD2, each matching 5 bases. The CDR3 has the sequence CATSDLGRENQFF. The DNA reads as follows: TGTGCCACCAGTGATTTAGGCAGGGAGAATCAGTTCTTC.